This T cell receptor beta chain was sequenced during a study of cytotoxic CD8 clonotypes in ibrutinib-treated CLL. Sequencing was performed with immunoSEQ multiplex PCR; in TCRdb, only in-frame clones are kept and a portion is missing. The sample includes 150,000 to 200,000 clones, more than 70% of them seen just once. CDR3 size: 15 residues. V was clipped by 7 bases and J by 6 bases; unmatched bases: 14. Germline values: CDR1 SNHLY, CDR2 FYNNEI. This receptor was taken from a human donor with chronic lymphocytic leukemia. The source was PBMCs, collected at disease progression, from a patient treated with ibrutinib. The V call is TRBV2, the J call TRBJ2-7; 8 nucleotides line up with TRBD1. CDR3 residues: CASTGAQGATGEQYF. DNA of the CDR3: TGTGCCAGCACCGGTGCGCAGGGGGCAACCGGCGAGCAGTACTTC. The whole variable domain, filled in from reference TRBV2 and TRBJ2-7, reads EPEVTQTPSHQVTQMGQEVILRCVPISNHLYFYWYRQILGQKVEFLVSFYNNEISEKSEIFDDQFSVERPDGSNFTLKIRSTKLEDSAMYFCASTGAQGATGEQYFGPGTRLTVT.